Sequencing of this T cell receptor (beta chain) was carried out in a study of metastatic and nonmetastatic thyroid tumors. Study information: From malignant and benign thyroid patients, repertoires in blood and in tumor or nodule tissue were compared. Study-wide findings and caveats: When malignant thyroid tumors were compared with benign nodules, TCR beta diversity was reportedly significantly higher in the malignant tumors. This held in both blood and tumor samples.

A remark on this clone: Its antigen is unknown.

The length of the CDR3 is 15 residues. With V trimmed by 2 bases and J by 9 bases, 5 bases remained unmatched. Germline CDR1 and CDR2: KGHSH and LQKENI. Each patient came to thyroid surgery without any prior treatment (of any kind). Original processing methods: Variation in CDR3 across clinicopathological groups served as the basis for constructing a distant-metastasis classifier in papillary thyroid cancer. TCRdb reprocessed the PCR reads using MiXCR. The V and J calls and clone size come from TCRdb's table, not from the authors' own analysis. Among around 38,000 clones listed, approximately 26% were seen once.

The chain links TRBV18 to TRBJ2-1; 12 bases are a match to TRBD2. The sequencing input was blood. The TCR comes from a female donor with papillary thyroid cancer or a benign thyroid nodule (not recorded which). Some clones in this sample may be carry-over from other donors' samples. The CDR3 coding sequence is TGTGCCAGCTCACCAGCCTTGACTAGCGGGGGTGAGCAGTTCTTC. Amino acids: CASSPALTSGGEQFF.